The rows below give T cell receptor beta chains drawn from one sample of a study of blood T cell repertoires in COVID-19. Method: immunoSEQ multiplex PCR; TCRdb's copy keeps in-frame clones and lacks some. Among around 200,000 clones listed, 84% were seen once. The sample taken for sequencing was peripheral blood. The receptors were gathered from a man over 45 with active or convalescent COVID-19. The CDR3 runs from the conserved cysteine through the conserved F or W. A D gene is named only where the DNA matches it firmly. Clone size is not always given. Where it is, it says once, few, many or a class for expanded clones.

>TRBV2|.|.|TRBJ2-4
CASSSGLSKNIQYF
TGTGCCAGCAGTAGCGGGTTATCTAAAAACATTCAGTACTTC
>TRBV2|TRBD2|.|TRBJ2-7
CASNSGRGAYEQYF
TGTGCCAGCAACTCCGGGAGGGGGGCTTACGAGCAGTACTTC
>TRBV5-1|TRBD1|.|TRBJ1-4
CASTVGQGNEKLFF
TGCGCCAGCACCGTGGGACAGGGGAACGAAAAACTGTTTTTT
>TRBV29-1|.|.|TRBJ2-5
CSATGKETQYF
TGCAGCGCTACAGGGAAAGAGACCCAGTACTTC
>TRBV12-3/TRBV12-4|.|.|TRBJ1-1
CASSFQGHTEAFF
TGTGCCAGCAGTTTTCAGGGCCACACTGAAGCTTTCTTT
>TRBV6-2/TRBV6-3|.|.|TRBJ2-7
CASSSGIYEQYF
TGTGCCAGCAGCTCGGGTATCTACGAGCAGTACTTC
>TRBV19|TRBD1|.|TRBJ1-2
CASSIDRTGVGYTF
TGTGCCAGTAGTATAGATCGGACAGGGGTCGGCTACACCTTC
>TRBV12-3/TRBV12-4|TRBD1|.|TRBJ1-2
CASSLGTGGGYTF
TGTGCCAGCAGTCTAGGGACAGGGGGTGGCTACACCTTC
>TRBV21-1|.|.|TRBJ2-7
CASSTGTGSYEQYF
TGTGCCAGCAGCACAGGGACAGGCTCCTACGAGCAGTACTTC
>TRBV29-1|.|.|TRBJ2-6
CSVEGGLAGANVLTF
TGCAGCGTTGAAGGGGGGCTTGCTGGGGCCAACGTCCTGACTTTC
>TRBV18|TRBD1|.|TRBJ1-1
CASSERTGVNTEAFF
TGTGCCAGCTCAGAGCGGACAGGGGTGAACACTGAAGCTTTCTTT
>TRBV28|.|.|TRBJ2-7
CASSLVSGSYEQYF
TGTGCCAGCAGTCTAGTCTCTGGTTCCTACGAGCAGTACTTC
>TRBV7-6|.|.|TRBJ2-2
CASSLGRANTGELFF
TGTGCCAGCAGCTTAGGCAGGGCTAACACCGGGGAGCTGTTTTTT
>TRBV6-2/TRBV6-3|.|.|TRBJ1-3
CASSYPDTGNTIYF
TGTGCCAGCAGTTACCCGGACACCGGAAACACCATATATTTT
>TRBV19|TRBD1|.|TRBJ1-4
CASSVDRGGEKLFF
TGTGCCAGTAGTGTCGACAGGGGAGGTGAAAAACTGTTTTTT
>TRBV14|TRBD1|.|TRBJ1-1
CASSREQGRAEAFF
TGTGCCAGCAGCCGAGAACAGGGGAGAGCTGAAGCTTTCTTT
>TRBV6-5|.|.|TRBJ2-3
CASSSINLEDTQYF
TGTGCCAGCAGTTCCATCAACCTTGAGGATACGCAGTATTTT
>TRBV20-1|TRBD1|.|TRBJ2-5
CSASPPTGGRKETQYF
TGCAGTGCTAGTCCACCGACAGGGGGTAGGAAGGAGACCCAGTACTTC
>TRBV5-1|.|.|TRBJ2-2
CASSPRGQLNTGELFF
TGCGCCAGCAGCCCCCGAGGACAGCTGAACACCGGGGAGCTGTTTTTT
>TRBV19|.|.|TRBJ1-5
CASSIGGGGQPQHF
TGTGCCAGTAGTATAGGAGGCGGGGGCCAGCCCCAGCATTTT
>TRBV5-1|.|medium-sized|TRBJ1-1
CASRVWGRGNTEAFF
TGCGCCAGCAGAGTTTGGGGGCGAGGTAACACTGAAGCTTTCTTT
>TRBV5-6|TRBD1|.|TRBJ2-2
CASSLRLDREGAGELFF
TGTGCCAGCAGCTTGCGGCTCGACAGGGAAGGCGCCGGGGAGCTGTTTTTT
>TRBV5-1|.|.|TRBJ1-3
CASSLGSRGNTIYF
TGCGCCAGCAGCTTGGGTTCCAGAGGAAACACCATATATTTT
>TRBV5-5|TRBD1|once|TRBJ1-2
CASSPRTGGTYGYTF
TGTGCCAGCAGCCCGAGGACAGGGGGCACCTATGGCTACACCTTC
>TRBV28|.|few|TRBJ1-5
CASRPNRNQPQHF
TGTGCCAGCAGACCGAACAGGAATCAGCCCCAGCATTTT
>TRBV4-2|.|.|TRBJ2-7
CASSQIPGRGEDEQYF
TGTGCCAGCAGCCAAATCCCGGGGAGGGGGGAGGACGAGCAGTACTTC
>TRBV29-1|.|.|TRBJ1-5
CSVEGGRQPQHF
TGCAGCGTTGAAGGGGGGCGGCAGCCCCAGCATTTT
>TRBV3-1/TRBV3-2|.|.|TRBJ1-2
CASSQGGEGYTF
TGTGCCAGCAGCCAGGGGGGAGAAGGCTACACCTTC
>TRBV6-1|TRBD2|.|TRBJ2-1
CASSDTSGGYYNEQFF
TGTGCCAGCAGTGATACTAGCGGGGGGTATTATAATGAGCAGTTCTTC
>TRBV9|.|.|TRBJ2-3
CASSVGLTSTDTQYF
TGTGCCAGCAGCGTGGGACTTACTAGCACAGATACGCAGTATTTT
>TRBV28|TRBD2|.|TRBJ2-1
CASRSQASGGLGEQFF
TGTGCCAGCAGGTCTCAGGCTAGCGGGGGATTAGGAGAGCAGTTCTTC
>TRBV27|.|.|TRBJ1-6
CASSLPPSSYNSPLHF
TGTGCCAGCAGTTTACCCCCCAGCTCCTATAATTCACCCCTCCACTTT
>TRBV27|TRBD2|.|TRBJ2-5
CASSSGLAVYQETQYF
TGTGCCAGCAGTTCAGGACTAGCGGTCTACCAAGAGACCCAGTACTTC
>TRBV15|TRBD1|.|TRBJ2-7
CATSSLGQGTYEQYF
TGTGCCACCAGCAGCCTCGGACAGGGGACCTACGAGCAGTACTTC
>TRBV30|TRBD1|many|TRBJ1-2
CAWRTPIRARGFYGYTF
TGTGCCTGGAGGACCCCAATACGGGCCAGGGGGTTCTATGGCTACACCTTC
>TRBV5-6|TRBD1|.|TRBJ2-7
CASSLLTGASYEQYF
TGTGCCAGCAGCCTCTTGACAGGGGCTTCCTACGAGCAGTACTTC
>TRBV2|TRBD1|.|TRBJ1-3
CASSPTGGIGNTIYF
TGTGCCAGCAGTCCTACAGGGGGCATTGGAAACACCATATATTTT
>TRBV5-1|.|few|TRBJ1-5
CASSLDGYQPQHF
TGCGCCAGCAGCTTGGACGGTTATCAGCCCCAGCATTTT
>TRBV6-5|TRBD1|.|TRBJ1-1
CASSQGENTEAFF
TGTGCCAGCAGTCAGGGGGAGAACACTGAAGCTTTCTTT
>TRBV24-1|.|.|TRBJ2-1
CATSDVEPSSYNEQFF
TGTGCCACCAGTGACGTGGAGCCCAGCTCCTACAATGAGCAGTTCTTC
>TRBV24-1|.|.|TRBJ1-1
CATCGAGDTEAFF
TGTGCCACCTGTGGGGCGGGGGACACTGAAGCTTTCTTT
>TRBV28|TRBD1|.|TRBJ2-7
CASSSPGTGSYEQYF
TGTGCCAGCAGTTCCCCCGGGACAGGGTCCTACGAGCAGTACTTC
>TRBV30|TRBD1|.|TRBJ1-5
CAWDTQGEGNQPQHF
TGTGCCTGGGATACACAGGGGGAAGGCAATCAGCCCCAGCATTTT
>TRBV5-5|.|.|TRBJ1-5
CASSLGYSNQPQHF
TGTGCCAGCAGCCTCGGTTATAGCAATCAGCCCCAGCATTTT
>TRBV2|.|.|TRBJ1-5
CASSDQGLSNQPQHF
TGTGCCAGCAGTGACCAGGGCTTAAGCAATCAGCCCCAGCATTTT
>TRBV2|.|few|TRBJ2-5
CASSLKETAYQETQYF
TGTGCCAGCAGTCTCAAGGAGACAGCATACCAAGAGACCCAGTACTTC
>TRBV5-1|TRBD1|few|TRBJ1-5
CASSSGQGAPKGRDQPQHF
TGCGCCAGCAGCTCCGGACAGGGGGCGCCAAAGGGAAGGGATCAGCCCCAGCATTTT
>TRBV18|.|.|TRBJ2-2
CASSPAGTPTGELFF
TGTGCCAGCTCACCAGCCGGGACACCCACCGGGGAGCTGTTTTTT
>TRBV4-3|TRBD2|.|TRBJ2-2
CASSRKLAGRNTGELFF
TGCGCCAGCAGCCGAAAACTAGCGGGGAGGAACACCGGGGAGCTGTTTTTT
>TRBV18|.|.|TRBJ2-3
CASSYGGSTDTQYF
TGTGCCAGCTCATACGGGGGTAGCACAGATACGCAGTATTTT
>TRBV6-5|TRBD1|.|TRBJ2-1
CASRKGTGMYNEQFF
TGTGCCAGCAGAAAGGGGACAGGGATGTACAATGAGCAGTTCTTC